The next 5 T cell receptor beta chains were all read from a single sample in a study of CD8+CD57+ T cells in acquired aplastic anemia. Those patients picked for sequencing had displayed CD8+CD57+ cell expansion on flow cytometry. The TCR beta profiling, which covered VDJ combination and CDR3 sequence, was carried out using genomic DNA as the template. TCRdb reprocessed the reads with MiXCR, giving one entry per CDR3 protein. The sample records about 150,000 distinct CDR3 sequences, about 48% being singletons. The sequencing sample was made of sorted CD4+, CD8+, or CD8+CD57+ T cells (not recorded which) from PBMCs. These receptors all stem from a human donor with aplastic anemia.

This chain's CDR3 is CASRDLAGGIRDTQYF. CDR3 sequence (DNA): TGTGCCAGCAGGGACCTAGCGGGGGGGATAAGAGATACGCAGTATTTT. V and J are TRBV11-2 and TRBJ2-3, with TRBD2 matching 12 bases. The CDR3 has 16 amino acids. The V and J ends lost 6 bases and 5 bases, in that order; junction bases with no gene match: 9. The germline gives CDR1 SGHAT, CDR2 FQNNGV.

The rearrangement uses TRBV19 and TRBJ1-1; TRBD1 matches at 9 bases. The CDR3 contains 14 residues. CDR1 and CDR2 (germline): LNHDA, SQIVND (reference sequence). The J segment lost 3 bases and the V segment lost 7 bases, leaving 6 bases of the junction unmatched. The CDR3 sequence: CASIGTGMDTEAFF. DNA of the CDR3: TGTGCCAGTATTGGGACAGGGATGGACACTGAAGCTTTCTTT.

The V gene is TRBV7-9, the J gene TRBJ1-2; the D gene is possibly TRBD1 (5 bases). V was pared by 3 bases and J by 4 bases, with 12 bases between. Germline V gives CDR1 SEHNR, CDR2 FQNEAQ (reference sequence). The CDR3 loop spans 14 amino acids. CDR3 in DNA: TGTGCCAGCAGCTTTGATCAGGGTTCCTATGGCTACACCTTC. Amino acids: CASSFDQGSYGYTF.

This clonotype was seen many times. The V gene is TRBV4-1, the J gene TRBJ2-7, with unresolved D. V gave up 4 bases and J gave up 4 bases, with 17 bases separating them. The CDR3 totals 15 residues. Per the germline V gene, CDR1 is MGHRA and CDR2 is YSYEKL. The CDR3 nucleotides read TGCGCCAGCAGCCCTACCCCGGCAGGCGCTTACGAGCAGTACTTC. This translates into CASSPTPAGAYEQYF.

The table lists this clonotype with many counts. The V and J genes are TRBV7-9 and TRBJ1-1; TRBD1 is a possible D gene (5 bases). Germline loops: CDR1 SEHNR, CDR2 FQNEAQ (reference sequence). Between the trimmed V and J ends, which lost 3 bases and 4 bases, there was a span of 6 bases. This CDR3 contains 12 residues. The CDR3 protein is CASSLRGTEAFF. CDR3 coding DNA: TGTGCCAGCAGCTTGAGGGGCACTGAAGCTTTCTTT.